The rows below give T cell receptor beta chains drawn from one sample of a study of T cells in Graves' hyperthyroidism and ophthalmopathy. TCRdb re-derived calls from the multiplex PCR reads in MiXCR, one entry per CDR3 protein. The sample lists about 760,000 distinct CDR3 sequences; roughly a third were seen once. The sequenced sample was blood. These receptors all stem from a woman aged 40 to 50 with Graves' hyperthyroidism. The CDR3 runs from the conserved cysteine through the conserved F or W. Clone size, where shown, is once, few, many, or a class for clones that have expanded.

v_gene	j_gene	abundance	CDR3aa
TRBV25-1	TRBJ2-3	few	CASAGASTDTQYF
TRBV4-1	TRBJ1-2	NA	CASSQGGDRPRYGYTF
TRBV5-1	TRBJ1-6	few	CASSQAGTVNSPLHF
TRBV2	TRBJ1-6	many	CASILNFGPLHF
TRBV10-3	TRBJ2-2	many	CASSSSDGGELFF
TRBV2	TRBJ1-4	many	CASMRQRNEKLFF
TRBV10-3	TRBJ1-6	many	CAISDIPGEGGNSPLHF
TRBV7-8	TRBJ2-7	many	CASSHGSGAYEQYF
TRBV7-9	TRBJ1-6	many	CASSFHTTYNSPLHF
TRBV10-3	TRBJ1-1	NA	CAISETGATEAFF
TRBV20-1	TRBJ2-7	NA	CSAGSGTVTYEQYF
TRBV20-1	TRBJ1-2	NA	CSAPQYENYGYTF
TRBV24-1	TRBJ2-4	NA	CASRSGLGIQYF
TRBV10-3	TRBJ1-2	NA	CAISGSGDLSDHLYHGYTF
TRBV15	TRBJ2-7	many	CATSRLPDRVDYEQYF
TRBV20-1	TRBJ1-6	many	CSARDRDGNWALHF
TRBV2	TRBJ1-5	NA	CASGTDRETQHF
TRBV7-2	TRBJ2-7	NA	CASSPGTSIHEQYF
TRBV7-9	TRBJ1-2	many	CASSSQGYYGYTF
TRBV9	TRBJ1-4	NA	CASSDQSSNEKLFF